The clone carrying this T cell receptor (beta chain) was seen a few times. Its specificity is not known. Alongside a J-beta primer mix, a sample-barcoded 5' primer served in a second PCR lasting about 7 to 12 cycles. MiXCR, applied by TCRdb to the 5' RACE reads, yields one record per CDR3 protein. The sample shows roughly 730,000 distinct CDR3 sequences, roughly 50% of them seen only once. The entry originates in a study of blood T cells in healthy people across ages. Study overall: Template-switching capture recovered about one barcoded beta molecule per two T cells.

Study-level findings and limits: Age advanced and TCR beta diversity per million T cells fell, roughly linearly. Diversity estimated from one million T cells was considered an underestimate.

V was pared by 0 bases and J by 1 base, with 5 bases of the junction left unmatched. This CDR3 region has 16 residues. Germline V lookup: CDR1 SGDLS, CDR2 YYNGEE. V and J are TRBV9 and TRBJ2-5; TRBD2 agrees at 8 bases. The specimen sequenced was blood. The TCR originated in a man aged 35 to 55 in good health. CDR3 amino acids: CASSVATGGIQETQYF. The CDR3 DNA follows: TGTGCCAGCAGCGTAGCTACGGGAGGGATCCAAGAGACCCAGTACTTC.